The entry that follows covers one T cell receptor beta chain sequence. These data originate in a study of cytomegalovirus exposure and HLA in healthy donors. The wider study: Assignment to the Caucasian-associated ancestry cluster applied to over 70% of the roughly 400 genotyped donors.

13 Jbeta primers and 60 Vbeta primers were used for the PCR. Measured with immunoSEQ multiplex PCR; TCRdb has only the in-frame clones, and not every one. Of under 200,000 clones in the sample, approximately 75% are singletons; the top ten hold around 1.5%. Germline CDR1 reads MDHEN; CDR2 reads SYDVKM. V gave up 5 bases and J gave up 3 bases, with 14 bases separating them. This CDR3 is built from 14 residues. V and J are TRBV28 and TRBJ2-7, with a tentative D call TRBD2 (5 bases). This sequence originates from a girl between 5 and 17 years old in good health and CMV-seronegative. Input material: PBMCs. In nucleotides, the CDR3 is TGTGCCAGCAGTCCGATGACTAAACTCTACGAGCAGTACTTC. Its translation: CASSPMTKLYEQYF.